The 17 T cell receptor beta chains given below trace back to one sample, sequenced in a study of cytomegalovirus exposure and HLA in healthy donors. Primers: 60 Vbeta forward and 13 Jbeta reverse. Generated by immunoSEQ multiplex PCR, the TCRdb table keeps only in-frame clones and is missing some. The table includes approximately 130,000 clones, around 75% detected once. Sequenced input: PBMCs. These TCRs come from a woman aged 45-65 years in good health and CMV-seropositive.

This clone was recorded only once. The CDR3 reads CASSQDASGFEAFF. For the CDR3, the DNA is TGTGCCAGCAGCCAAGATGCGTCGGGTTTTGAAGCTTTCTTT. The J gene is TRBJ1-1, the V gene TRBV4-2, with D hard to call. Germline assignment: CDR1 LGHNA and CDR2 YNFKEQ. V was shortened by 0 bases and J by 7 bases, with 12 bases between the two germline ends. This CDR3 spans 14 amino acids.

This clone appeared a few times. The rearrangement uses TRBV11-1 and TRBJ2-1; D is uncertain. The germline V gene encodes CDR1 SGHAT and CDR2 FQDESV (reference sequence). V was clipped by 5 bases and J by 0 bases, with 14 bases between them. The CDR3 consists of 16 residues. CDR3 loop: CASSAIQGGSYNEQFF. CDR3 nucleotides: TGTGCCAGCAGCGCGATACAAGGCGGCTCCTACAATGAGCAGTTCTTC.

The chain recombines TRBV18 with TRBJ2-7; 14 nucleotides line up with TRBD2. From germline, CDR1 is KGHSH and CDR2 LQKENI. The J segment lost 6 bases and the V segment lost 3 bases, leaving 1 base of the junction unmatched. CDR3 size: 14 residues. CDR3 residues: CASSPGLAGVEQYF. CDR3 nucleotides: TGTGCCAGCTCACCGGGACTAGCGGGGGTCGAGCAGTACTTC.

V usage is TRBV6-1 and J usage is TRBJ1-5, with TRBD1 as a possible D gene (5 bases). Trimming shortened V by 7 bases and J by 0 bases, and 13 bases separated the two germline ends. Germline values: CDR1 MNHNS, CDR2 SASEGT. The CDR3 extends over 15 amino acids. The CDR3 protein is CASTRGPYSNQPQHF. CDR3 sequence (DNA): TGTGCCAGCACTAGGGGCCCCTATAGCAATCAGCCCCAGCATTTT.

This clone was observed a few times. This rearrangement joins TRBV30 to TRBJ1-6; 8 bases are shared with TRBD1. The CDR3 is 15 amino acids. The germline CDR1 and CDR2 sequences are GTSNPN and SVGIG (reference sequence). With V trimmed by 0 bases and J by 7 bases, 5 bases remained unmatched. CDR3 bases: TGTGCCTGGAGTGTGCAGGGGGCCACGAATTCACCCCTCCACTTT. Protein sequence: CAWSVQGATNSPLHF. Looking up the rest from reference TRBV30 and TRBJ1-6 gives the full variable domain: SQTIHQWPATLVQPVGSPLSLECTVEGTSNPNLYWYRQAAGRGLQLLFYSVGIGQISSEVPQNLSASRPQDRQFILSSKKLLLSDSGFYLCAWSVQGATNSPLHFGNGTRLTVT.

The chain has TRBV5-1 and TRBJ2-3; the match to TRBD2 covers 8 bases. Germline V gene data show CDR1 as SGHRS and CDR2 as YFSETQ. The CDR3 spans 15 residues. Unmatched junction bases numbered 6, after V lost 4 bases and J lost 2 bases. The CDR3 reads CASSLTGGPTDTQYF. The DNA of the CDR3 is TGCGCCAGCAGCCTGACGGGGGGGCCCACAGATACGCAGTATTTT.

This clone has just a few counts. The chain couples TRBV4-1 to TRBJ2-7; no reliable D call. Trimming pared 1 base from V and 6 bases from J, leaving 7 bases between. The CDR3 contains 12 residues. Germline values: CDR1 MGHRA, CDR2 YSYEKL. CDR3 coding DNA: TGCGCCAGCAGCCAAGGATCGGGCGAGCAGTACTTC. As protein: CASSQGSGEQYF.

The gene calls are TRBV7-6 and TRBJ2-7; no clear D. This CDR3 is 13 amino acids long. From germline, CDR1 is SGHVS and CDR2 FNYEAQ. Trimming took off 0 bases at V and 3 bases at J, with 6 bases between the two ends. The CDR3: CASSLATGYEQYF. The CDR3 DNA sequence: TGTGCCAGCAGCTTAGCCACGGGCTACGAGCAGTACTTC.

This chain connects TRBV2 to TRBJ2-1; maybe TRBD2 (7 bases). CDR1 and CDR2 (germline): SNHLY, FYNNEI. This CDR3 spans 14 amino acids. Between the trimmed V and J ends, which lost 7 bases and 7 bases, there was a span of 17 bases. The CDR3 sequence is CASTTEGGGNEQFF. Written as DNA, the CDR3 is TGTGCCAGCACAACGGAAGGGGGGGGGAATGAGCAGTTCTTC.

This chain joins TRBV28 and TRBJ2-1; a weak D match, TRBD2 (5 bases). Germline V gives CDR1 MDHEN, CDR2 SYDVKM. The length of the CDR3 is 16 residues. Trimming cost V 2 bases and J 5 bases, with 16 bases left between them. This chain's CDR3 is CASSLAAALRDNEQFF. Written as DNA, the CDR3 is TGTGCCAGCAGTTTAGCAGCGGCCCTCCGGGACAATGAGCAGTTCTTC.

The V and J genes are TRBV19 and TRBJ2-2, with D possibly matching TRBD2 (5 bases). Trimming cost V 10 bases and J 2 bases, with 20 bases left between them. The CDR3 is 16 residues long. The germline gives CDR1 LNHDA, CDR2 SQIVND (reference sequence). The DNA of the CDR3 is TGTGCCACCCGAAATCAACGGACTCTCAACACCGGGGAGCTGTTTTTT. It codes for CATRNQRTLNTGELFF.

The chain is built from TRBV4-1 and TRBJ2-2; TRBD2 aligns across 9 bases. Germline loops: CDR1 MGHRA, CDR2 YSYEKL. V was clipped by 1 base and J by 5 bases; unmatched bases: 8. The CDR3 runs 17 residues. The CDR3 region has the DNA TGCGCCAGCAGCCAAGCCGGGCGACTAGCGGTTACCGGGGAGCTGTTTTTT. It is translated as CASSQAGRLAVTGELFF.

The chain uses TRBV2 and TRBJ2-2, with 8 bases fitting TRBD1. The CDR3 sequence is 14 residues long. From germline, CDR1 is SNHLY and CDR2 FYNNEI. V shed 5 bases, J shed 4 bases, and the junction held 3 bases outside the gene matches. The CDR3 sequence: CASSYGQGTGELFF. CDR3 sequence (DNA): TGTGCCAGCAGTTACGGACAGGGCACCGGGGAGCTGTTTTTT. Drawing the rest from reference TRBV2 and TRBJ2-2, the complete variable domain is EPEVTQTPSHQVTQMGQEVILRCVPISNHLYFYWYRQILGQKVEFLVSFYNNEISEKSEIFDDQFSVERPDGSNFTLKIRSTKLEDSAMYFCASSYGQGTGELFFGEGSRLTVL.

Details on this clone: One end of the junction does not line up with germline, which may come from a read error. The chain recombines TRBV4-3 with TRBJ2-2; 8 bases align to TRBD2. Germline V CDR1 and CDR2: LGHNA, YSLEER. The CDR3 has 16 residues. DNA for the CDR3: TGCGCCAGCAGCCGACTAGCGCCTGCGAACGCCGGGGAGCTGTTTTTT. This encodes CASSRLAPANAGELFF.

V is TRBV7-9 and J is TRBJ2-3, with a weak D call TRBD1 (6 bases). The CDR3 is made up of 15 amino acids. Germline V lookup: CDR1 SEHNR, CDR2 FQNEAQ (reference sequence). Trimming removed 0 bases at V and 5 bases at J, with 12 bases between. CDR3 nucleotide sequence: TGTGCCAGCAGCTTAGCGGGTCAACAGGGAGATACGCAGTATTTT. Translated, it gives CASSLAGQQGDTQYF.

CDR3 sequence: CASSLVITGGTGELFF. The CDR3 nucleotides read TGTGCCAGCAGCTTGGTTATAACGGGGGGAACCGGGGAGCTGTTTTTT. The chain links TRBV5-6 to TRBJ2-2, with 7 bases that match TRBD2. V lost 0 bases and J lost 5; bases outside the gene matches: 7. The CDR3 extends over 16 amino acids. Germline CDR1 reads SGHDT; CDR2 reads YYEEEE.

V and J are TRBV5-1 and TRBJ2-5; TRBD2 matches 7 bases. The CDR3 covers 15 residues. Germline trimming cut 2 bases from V and 0 bases from J; bases unmatched to any gene: 4. Germline-derived CDR1 and CDR2 are SGHRS and YFSETQ. The CDR3 DNA sequence: TGCGCCAGCAGCTTAGCGCGGGGGAACCAAGAGACCCAGTACTTC. It codes for CASSLARGNQETQYF. The variable domain in full, completed from reference TRBV5-1 and TRBJ2-5, reads KAGVTQTPRYLIKTRGQQVTLSCSPISGHRSVSWYQQTPGQGLQFLFEYFSETQRNKGNFPGRFSGRQFSNSRSEMNVSTLELGDSALYLCASSLARGNQETQYFGPGTRLLVL.